Detailed here is one T cell receptor beta chain. Participants were aged roughly 18 to 90 years, lived in some 23 US areas, and enrolled virtually. Participant reports of clinical history set cohort assignment. The data derive from a study of blood T cell repertoires in COVID-19. Study overall: Italy, Spain and the United States were the sources of the convalescent and acute COVID-19 samples.

The data were produced by immunoSEQ multiplex PCR, yet TCRdb's version contains in-frame clones alone and is incomplete. The sample holds 380,000 or so clones, roughly 90% seen once. The CDR3 totals 13 residues. The V end lost 4 bases, the J end lost 2 bases, and 9 bases lay between the germline ends. Germline CDR1 and CDR2: WSHSY and SAAADI. The specimen was PBMCs or T cells enriched from blood (not recorded which). J is TRBJ2-7 and V is TRBV10-2; D uncertain. The receptor's source is a woman in her twenties or thirties with acute COVID-19. CDR3: CASSGGGPYEQYF. The CDR3, as DNA: TGCGCCAGCAGTGGCGGTGGCCCCTACGAGCAGTACTTC.